This section outlines one T cell receptor (beta chain) sequence together with its context. This clone occurred once. The specificity of this receptor is unknown. Per-base qualities were not stored, and no clone one base away is much larger. Read against the paper, the sample's time point label means: about 28 days (+/-7) after the second vaccine dose. In the paper's terms, the treatment or condition label means: meningococcal conjugate vaccine given as trial control. Vaccinee samples came from UK trials COV001 and COV002, including a single-blind randomized controlled phase 2/3 trial of AZD1222 (ChAdOx1 nCoV-19) in healthy adults. Trial participant PBMC samples were collected at day 0 and day 28 after the second dose for TCRbeta chain sequencing. These data come from a study of T cell responses to AZD1222 COVID-19 vaccine (dated by TCRdb to the early 2020s). Background for the entire study: TCR sequencing was performed for about 250 trial participants, of whom 200 to 210 were given two doses of AZD1222 and around 25 were given two doses of MenACWY control vaccine. Trial participants were enrolled into age subgroups of 18-55, 56-69 and 70-plus years, which contained around 150, 29 and 61 TCR-sequenced participants, respectively. Summary of the overall study and its limitations: The whole spike protein was spanned by vaccine-associated CD4 TCRs, and dominant responses were seen in regions 160-218 and 743-854. Reportedly, close to half of the unique spike-specific TCRs recognized epitopes lying outside the regions that are mutated in the B.1.351 and B.1.1.7 variants. Most participants were white British and females outnumbered males, and the authors suggested that clonal diversity may have been underestimated. A significant rise in spike-specific TCR breadth and depth was observed after two AZD1222 doses relative to day 0 and relative to MenACWY recipients. The 56-69-year group was small, and its depth increase did not reach significance, likely because of low power. No day 14 peak-response samples were available, so repertoires were characterized only after the peak T cell response. Conclusions about previously exposed vaccinees were limited because only six AZD1222 recipients were SARS-CoV-2 seropositive at baseline.

The CDR3 regions of human TCRbeta chains were analyzed by immunosequencing. From the authors' description of their analysis: Repertoire TCRs were checked for matches against a reference library of SARS-CoV-2-specific TCRs that had been generated using the MIRA antigen-specificity platform. Breadth was defined as the fraction of unique TCRs that were SARS-CoV-2-associated, and depth was defined as the fraction of total T cells that were SARS-CoV-2-associated. Using the MIRA data, each spike-specific TCR was mapped to the spike region that the TCR reacts to and placed in a CD4 or CD8 class. Log10-transformed breadth and depth values were compared by one-way ANOVA with Sidak's multiple comparisons tests. Drawn from immuneACCESS, this table holds only the in-frame rearrangements with V and J called that TCRdb kept. Clones are partly lost; checked studies trace under half to an unresolved V gene and leave the rest unexplained. For V, J and clone size, that table is used; D and trimming come from the DNA. The sample records 130,000 or so clones, 80% to 95% of which are singletons. The top ten constitute 4.2% of the sample.

The source was peripheral blood, collected 28 days after the second dose of the MenACWY control vaccine. This clonotype originated in an adult who received the MenACWY meningococcal vaccine as a control.

The nucleotide sequence is given as TGCGCCAGCAGTGAGCGCAGGGGCGTCGACCCTGCTTTCTTT. Protein translation: CASSERRGVDPAFF. The rearrangement combines TRBV10-1 with TRBJ1-1, with a tentative D gene TRBD1 over 6 matching bases. CDR1 WNHNN and CDR2 SYGVQD are derived from the germline V gene (reference sequence). V lost 2 bases and J lost 11 bases; the stretch between them is 18 bases long. From its cysteine to its phenylalanine, the CDR3 spans 14 amino acids. Solely the CDR3 DNA is kept, with 42 bases framed from the first base.